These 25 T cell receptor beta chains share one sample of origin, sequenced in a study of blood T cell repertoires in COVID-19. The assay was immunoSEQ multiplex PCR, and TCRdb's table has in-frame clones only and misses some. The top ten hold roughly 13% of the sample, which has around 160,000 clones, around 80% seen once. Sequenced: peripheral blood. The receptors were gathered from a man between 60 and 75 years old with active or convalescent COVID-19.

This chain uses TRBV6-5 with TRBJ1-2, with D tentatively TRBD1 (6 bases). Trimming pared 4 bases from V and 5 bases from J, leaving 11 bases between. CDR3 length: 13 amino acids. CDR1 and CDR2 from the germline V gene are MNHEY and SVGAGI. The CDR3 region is CASSSGGAYGYTF. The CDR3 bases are TGTGCCAGCAGTTCCGGGGGGGCTTATGGCTACACCTTC.

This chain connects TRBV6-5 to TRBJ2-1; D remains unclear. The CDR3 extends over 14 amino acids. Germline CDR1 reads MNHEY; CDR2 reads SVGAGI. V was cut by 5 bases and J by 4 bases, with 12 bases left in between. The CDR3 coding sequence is TGTGCCAGCAGTCCCTCCAGTACGTACAATGAGCAGTTCTTC. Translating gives CASSPSSTYNEQFF.

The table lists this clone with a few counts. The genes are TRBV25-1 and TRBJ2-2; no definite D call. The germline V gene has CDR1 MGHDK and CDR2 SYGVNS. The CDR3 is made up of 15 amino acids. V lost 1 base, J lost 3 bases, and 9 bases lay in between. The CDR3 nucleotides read TGTGCCAGCAGTGAATCCCAATTTTACACCGGGGAGCTGTTTTTT. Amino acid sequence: CASSESQFYTGELFF.

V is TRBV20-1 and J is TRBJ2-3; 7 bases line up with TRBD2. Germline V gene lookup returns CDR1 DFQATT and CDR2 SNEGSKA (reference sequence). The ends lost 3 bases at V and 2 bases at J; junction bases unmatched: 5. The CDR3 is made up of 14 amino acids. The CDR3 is CSASGRENTDTQYF. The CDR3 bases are TGCAGTGCTAGTGGGCGGGAGAACACAGATACGCAGTATTTT.

CDR3 bases: TGTGCCAGCAGCTTAACAAGCGCCTCGAACACCGGGGAGCTGTTTTTT. Amino acid sequence: CASSLTSASNTGELFF. The V and J genes are TRBV7-8 and TRBJ2-2; D remains ambiguous. Trimming left V 2 bases short and J 0 bases short, with 10 bases between. Germline V lookup: CDR1 SGHVS, CDR2 FQNEAQ. The CDR3 runs 16 residues.

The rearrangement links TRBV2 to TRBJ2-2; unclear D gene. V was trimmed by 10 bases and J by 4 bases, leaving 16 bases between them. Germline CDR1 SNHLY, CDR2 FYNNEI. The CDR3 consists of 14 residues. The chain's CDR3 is CATSSETVTGELFF. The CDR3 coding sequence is TGTGCCACCAGCTCCGAGACTGTCACCGGGGAGCTGTTTTTT.

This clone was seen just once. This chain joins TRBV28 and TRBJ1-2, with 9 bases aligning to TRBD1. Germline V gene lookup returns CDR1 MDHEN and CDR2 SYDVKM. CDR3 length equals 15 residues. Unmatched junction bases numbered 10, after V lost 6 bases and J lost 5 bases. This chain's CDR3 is CASRTQGAPRYGYTF. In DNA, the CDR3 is TGTGCCAGCAGGACACAGGGGGCTCCCCGATATGGCTACACCTTC.

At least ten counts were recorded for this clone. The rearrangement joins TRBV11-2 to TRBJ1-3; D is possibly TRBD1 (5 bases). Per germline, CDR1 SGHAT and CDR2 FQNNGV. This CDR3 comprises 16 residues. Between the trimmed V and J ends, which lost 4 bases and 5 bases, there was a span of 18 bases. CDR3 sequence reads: CASSSVRDGRRNTIYF. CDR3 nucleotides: TGTGCCAGCAGCTCCGTCAGGGATGGCAGAAGAAACACCATATATTTT. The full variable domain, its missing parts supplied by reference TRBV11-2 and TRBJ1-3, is EAGVAQSPRYKIIEKRQSVAFWCNPISGHATLYWYQQILGQGPKLLIQFQNNGVVDDSQLPKDRFSAERLKGVDSTLKIQPAKLEDSAVYLCASSSVRDGRRNTIYFGEGSWLTVV.

The chain's CDR3 is CASSKGARGEKLFF. In DNA, the CDR3 is TGTGCCAGTAGTAAGGGGGCCCGGGGTGAAAAACTGTTTTTT. This chain links TRBV19 with TRBJ1-4; TRBD1 matches at 7 bases. CDR1 is LNHDA and CDR2 is SQIVND in the germline V gene (reference sequence). The length of the CDR3 is 14 residues. With V trimmed by 4 bases and J by 7 bases, 6 bases remained unmatched.

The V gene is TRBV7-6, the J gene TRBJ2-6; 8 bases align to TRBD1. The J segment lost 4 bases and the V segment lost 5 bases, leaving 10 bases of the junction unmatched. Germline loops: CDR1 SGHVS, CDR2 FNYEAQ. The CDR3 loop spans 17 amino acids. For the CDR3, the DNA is TGTGCCAGCAGCCACGGACAGGGCCAAGGAGGGGCCAACGTCCTGACTTTC. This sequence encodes CASSHGQGQGGANVLTF.

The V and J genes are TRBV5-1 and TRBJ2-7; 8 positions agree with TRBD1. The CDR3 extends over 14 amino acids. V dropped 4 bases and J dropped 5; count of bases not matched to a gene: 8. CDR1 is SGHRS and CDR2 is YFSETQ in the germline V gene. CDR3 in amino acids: CASSPRTGNDEQYF. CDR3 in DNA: TGCGCCAGCAGCCCCCGGACAGGGAATGACGAGCAGTACTTC.

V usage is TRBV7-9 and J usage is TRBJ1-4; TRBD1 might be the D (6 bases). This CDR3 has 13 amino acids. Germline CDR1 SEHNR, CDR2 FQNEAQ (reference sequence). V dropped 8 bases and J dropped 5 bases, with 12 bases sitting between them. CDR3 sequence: CASGRGQNEKLFF. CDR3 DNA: TGTGCCAGCGGGCGAGGACAGAATGAAAAACTGTTTTTT. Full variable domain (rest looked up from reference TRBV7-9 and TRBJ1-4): DTGVSQNPRHKITKRGQNVTFRCDPISEHNRLYWYRQTLGQGPEFLTYFQNEAQLEKSRLLSDRFSAERPKGSFSTLEIQRTEQGDSAMYLCASGRGQNEKLFFGSGTQLSVL.

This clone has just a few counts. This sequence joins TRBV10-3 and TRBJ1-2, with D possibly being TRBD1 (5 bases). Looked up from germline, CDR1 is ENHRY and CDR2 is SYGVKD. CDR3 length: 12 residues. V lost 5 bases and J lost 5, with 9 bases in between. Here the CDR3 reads CAISLTAYGYTF. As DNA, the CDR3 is TGTGCCATCAGTCTGACAGCGTATGGCTACACCTTC.

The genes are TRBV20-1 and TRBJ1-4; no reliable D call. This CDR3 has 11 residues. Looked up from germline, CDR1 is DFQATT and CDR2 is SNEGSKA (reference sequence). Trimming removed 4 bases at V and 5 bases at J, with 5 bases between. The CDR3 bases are TGCAGTGCTAACAAAAATGAAAAACTGTTTTTT. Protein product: CSANKNEKLFF.

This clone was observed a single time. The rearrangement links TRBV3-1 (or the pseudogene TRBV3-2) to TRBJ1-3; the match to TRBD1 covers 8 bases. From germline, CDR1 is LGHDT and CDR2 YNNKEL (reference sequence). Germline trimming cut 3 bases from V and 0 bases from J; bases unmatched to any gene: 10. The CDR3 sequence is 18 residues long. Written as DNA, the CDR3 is TGTGCCAGCAGCCAGCTTGGACAGGGAATGTCCTCTGGAAACACCATATATTTT. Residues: CASSQLGQGMSSGNTIYF.

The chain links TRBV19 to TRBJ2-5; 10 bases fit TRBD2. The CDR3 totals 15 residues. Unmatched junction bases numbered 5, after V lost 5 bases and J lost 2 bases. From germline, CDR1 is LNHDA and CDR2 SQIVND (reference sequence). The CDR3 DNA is TGTGCCAGTAGTTCAGCGGGAGGGTTTCAAGAGACCCAGTACTTC. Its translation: CASSSAGGFQETQYF.

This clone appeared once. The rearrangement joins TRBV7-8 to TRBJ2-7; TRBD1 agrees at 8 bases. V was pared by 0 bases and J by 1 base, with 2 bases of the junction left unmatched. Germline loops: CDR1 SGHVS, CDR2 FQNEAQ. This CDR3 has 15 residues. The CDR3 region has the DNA TGTGCCAGCAGCTTAGCGCAGGGGGCTTCCTACGAGCAGTACTTC. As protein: CASSLAQGASYEQYF.

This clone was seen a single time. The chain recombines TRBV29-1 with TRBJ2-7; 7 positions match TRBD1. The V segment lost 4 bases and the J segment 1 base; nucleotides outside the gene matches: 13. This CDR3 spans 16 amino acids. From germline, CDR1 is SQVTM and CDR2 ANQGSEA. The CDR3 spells CSVVPPTGAMSYEQYF. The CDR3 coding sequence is TGCAGCGTTGTCCCTCCCACAGGGGCGATGTCCTACGAGCAGTACTTC.

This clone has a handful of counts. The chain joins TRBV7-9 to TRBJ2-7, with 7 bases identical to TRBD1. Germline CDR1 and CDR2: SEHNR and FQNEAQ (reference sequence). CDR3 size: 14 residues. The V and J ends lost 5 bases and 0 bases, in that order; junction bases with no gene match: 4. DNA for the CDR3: TGTGCCAGCAGCCGGACAGGTTCCTCCTACGAGCAGTACTTC. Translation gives CASSRTGSSYEQYF. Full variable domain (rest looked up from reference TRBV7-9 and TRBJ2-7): DTGVSQNPRHKITKRGQNVTFRCDPISEHNRLYWYRQTLGQGPEFLTYFQNEAQLEKSRLLSDRFSAERPKGSFSTLEIQRTEQGDSAMYLCASSRTGSSYEQYFGPGTRLTVT.

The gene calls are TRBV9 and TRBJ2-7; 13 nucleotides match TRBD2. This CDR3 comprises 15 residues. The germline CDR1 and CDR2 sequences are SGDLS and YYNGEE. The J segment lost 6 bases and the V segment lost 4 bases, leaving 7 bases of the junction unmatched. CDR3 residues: CASSPGGTSGTEQYF. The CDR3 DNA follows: TGTGCCAGCAGCCCGGGGGGGACTAGCGGGACCGAGCAGTACTTC.

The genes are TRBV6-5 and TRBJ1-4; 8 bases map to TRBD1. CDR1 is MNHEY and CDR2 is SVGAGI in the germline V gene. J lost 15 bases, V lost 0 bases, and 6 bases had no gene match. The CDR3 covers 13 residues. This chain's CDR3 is CASSYSRQGRMFF. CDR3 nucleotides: TGTGCCAGCAGTTACTCAAGACAGGGGAGGATGTTTTTT.

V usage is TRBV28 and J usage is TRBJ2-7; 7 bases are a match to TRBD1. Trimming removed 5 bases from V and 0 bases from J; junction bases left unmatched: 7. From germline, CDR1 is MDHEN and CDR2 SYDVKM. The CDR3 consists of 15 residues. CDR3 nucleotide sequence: TGTGCCAGCAGTCCAGGGACAGTCTCCTCCTACGAGCAGTACTTC. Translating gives CASSPGTVSSYEQYF.

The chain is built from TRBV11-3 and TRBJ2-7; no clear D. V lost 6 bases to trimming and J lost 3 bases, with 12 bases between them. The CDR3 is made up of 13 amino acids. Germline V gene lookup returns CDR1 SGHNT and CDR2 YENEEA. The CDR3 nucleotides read TGTGCCAGCAGTGTTTCGTCGGGCTACGAGCAGTACTTC. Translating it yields CASSVSSGYEQYF.

CDR3 nucleotides: TGTGCCAGCAGCTCACTAGCGGGGGGGACCTACGAGCAGTACTTC. Protein sequence: CASSSLAGGTYEQYF. This chain connects TRBV7-2 to TRBJ2-7; 13 bases line up with TRBD2. J was trimmed by 2 bases and V by 4 bases; bases with no gene match: 2. Per the germline V gene, CDR1 is SGHTA and CDR2 is FQGNSA. The CDR3 has 15 residues.

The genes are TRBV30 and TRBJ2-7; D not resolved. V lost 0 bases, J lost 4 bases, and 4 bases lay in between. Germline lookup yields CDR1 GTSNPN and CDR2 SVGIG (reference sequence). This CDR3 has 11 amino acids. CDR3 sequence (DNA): TGTGCCTGGAGTGTACATTACGAGCAGTACTTC. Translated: CAWSVHYEQYF.